This entry concerns a single TCR beta chain. The CDR3 has 13 amino acids. The V gene end was trimmed by 3 bases and the J gene end by 3 bases; junction bases not matched to a gene: 1. This sample was included in a study of blood T cell repertoires in COVID-19. Looking at the study overall: From the United States, Italy and Spain came samples of acute and convalescent COVID-19. PBMCs, B-cell-depleted T cells, or T cells were the source of the cDNA or gDNA that made up the material.

Methods used by the authors: Amplification from reference gene primers served as the basis for estimated nucleated cell counts. Here immunoSEQ multiplex PCR was the method, and the copy in TCRdb shows in-frame clones only, minus some. That table is the source of V, J and clone size, and D and trimming were worked out from the DNA. The sample lists approximately 110,000 clones, less than 85% occurring once. The receptor comes from a human donor in a cohort sampled during active or convalescent COVID-19. The chain is built from TRBV12-3 or TRBV12-4 and TRBJ2-5, with 7 bases fitting TRBD2. Sequencing was performed on peripheral blood. In nucleotides, the CDR3 is TGTGCCAGCAGTTTTCTAGCGGAAGAGACCCAGTACTTC. The encoded protein is CASSFLAEETQYF.